A single sample is the source of the 31 T cell receptor beta chains below, sequenced in a study of OX40 agonist ivuxolimab in advanced cancers. The protocol used for the library was the immunoSEQ multiplex PCR assay. In TCRdb, the immuneACCESS table is reduced to in-frame sequences with V and J assigned. These tables do not hold every clone; where another copy was compared, an unresolved V gene accounts for under half, and the others remain unexplained. The sample has about 73,000 clones on record, about 93% of them singletons. The ten top clones hold less than 0.6% of the sample. The sample consisted of CD4+ or CD8+ T cells sorted from blood, taken in a trial of the OX40 agonist ivuxolimab. The receptors were sampled from an adult with an advanced solid tumor such as melanoma, head and neck, liver or kidney cancer.

This clone was seen just once. The chain is built from TRBV5-4 and TRBJ2-2; 9 bases line up with TRBD1. The V and J ends lost 3 bases and 3 bases, in that order; junction bases with no gene match: 6. This CDR3 is built from 16 residues. From germline, CDR1 is SGHNT and CDR2 YYREEE (reference sequence). CDR3 bases: TGTGCCAGCAGCTCAGCCGGGACAGGGCACACCGGGGAGCTGTTTTTT. As protein: CASSSAGTGHTGELFF.

This chain connects TRBV6-1 to TRBJ1-5, with D hard to call. The V end lost 3 bases, the J end lost 9 bases, and 18 bases lay between the germline ends. The CDR3 has 15 residues. CDR1 is MNHNS, CDR2 SASEGT, per germline. CDR3 nucleotides: TGTGCCAGCAGTGAGGTATGGGGAGGGTATGGGCCCCAGCATTTT. Translated: CASSEVWGGYGPQHF.

J is TRBJ2-1 and V is TRBV4-3; 7 bases are a match to TRBD2. The V gene end was trimmed by 5 bases and the J gene end by 9 bases; junction bases not matched to a gene: 13. Germline values: CDR1 LGHNA, CDR2 YSLEER. The CDR3 is made up of 15 amino acids. This CDR3 reads CASSSGGSGIGEQFF. The CDR3 DNA follows: TGCGCCAGCAGCTCCGGAGGGAGCGGGATCGGTGAGCAGTTCTTC.

The chain links TRBV11-2 to TRBJ2-2, with D possibly matching TRBD1 (5 bases). There are 15 residues in the CDR3. Germline V gene sequence: CDR1 SGHAT, CDR2 FQNNGV. V gave up 2 bases and J gave up 5 bases, with 12 bases separating them. Written as DNA, the CDR3 is TGTGCCAGCAGCTTACAGTCAGGGCTTACCGGGGAGCTGTTTTTT. It encodes CASSLQSGLTGELFF.

V gene TRBV9 combines with J gene TRBJ2-5, with a possible D match to TRBD2 (6 bases). This CDR3 is 13 amino acids long. The germline V and J ends were trimmed by 0 bases and 3 bases, with 6 bases remaining between them. The germline gives CDR1 SGDLS, CDR2 YYNGEE. As DNA, the CDR3 is TGTGCCAGCAGCGTAGCGGGAGAAGAGACCCAGTACTTC. Its protein is CASSVAGEETQYF.

The chain uses TRBV7-2 and TRBJ2-1; 9 bases map to TRBD2. Trimming removed 0 bases from V and 9 bases from J; junction bases left unmatched: 9. Germline V gene lookup returns CDR1 SGHTA and CDR2 FQGNSA. The CDR3 consists of 16 residues. The CDR3 coding sequence is TGTGCCAGCAGCTTAGCGCTAAATCCTAGCGGGATTGAGCAGTTCTTC. Translating it yields CASSLALNPSGIEQFF.

The chain uses TRBV2 and TRBJ2-7, with TRBD1 identical over 7 bases. V shed 8 bases and J 7 bases; nucleotides not matched to a gene: 17. Looked up from germline, CDR1 is SNHLY and CDR2 is FYNNEI. The CDR3 loop spans 15 amino acids. The CDR3: CASHRHQGDGGEQYF. CDR3 nucleotides: TGTGCCAGCCATAGACACCAGGGGGATGGAGGAGAGCAGTACTTC. The variable domain in full, with the rest retrieved from reference TRBV2 and TRBJ2-7, is EPEVTQTPSHQVTQMGQEVILRCVPISNHLYFYWYRQILGQKVEFLVSFYNNEISEKSEIFDDQFSVERPDGSNFTLKIRSTKLEDSAMYFCASHRHQGDGGEQYFGPGTRLTVT.

V and J are TRBV18 and TRBJ2-1; TRBD2 agrees at 9 bases. This CDR3 is 16 amino acids long. Germline CDR1 and CDR2: KGHSH and LQKENI. The trim removed 6 bases at V and 4 bases at J, leaving 10 bases unmatched. CDR3 nucleotides: TGTGCCAGCTCGCCGGCGACTAGCGGAATTTACAATGAGCAGTTCTTC. Protein: CASSPATSGIYNEQFF.

This clone was seen once. The V gene is TRBV6-1, the J gene TRBJ1-6; 7 nucleotides agree with TRBD1. Germline V gene lookup returns CDR1 MNHNS and CDR2 SASEGT. This CDR3 spans 14 amino acids. Trimming cost V 6 bases and J 8 bases; bases outside gene matches: 7. The CDR3 is CASRPGTADSPLHF. In DNA, the CDR3 is TGTGCCAGCAGACCCGGGACAGCTGATTCACCCCTCCACTTT.

The chain employs TRBV11-1 and TRBJ2-3, with 8 bases matching TRBD2. The germline V gene encodes CDR1 SGHAT and CDR2 FQDESV (reference sequence). The CDR3 is made up of 14 amino acids. The V gene end was trimmed by 7 bases and the J gene end by 3 bases; junction bases not matched to a gene: 6. The CDR3 region is CASNSLAGTDTQYF. The DNA for the CDR3 is TGTGCCAGCAACTCTTTAGCGGGAACAGATACGCAGTATTTT.

J is TRBJ2-7 and V is TRBV5-1, with 10 nucleotides matching TRBD2. Germline values: CDR1 SGHRS, CDR2 YFSETQ. V dropped 3 bases and J dropped 3; count of bases not matched to a gene: 6. There are 15 residues in the CDR3. The CDR3 DNA reads TGCGCCAGCAGCTGGCAGGCTAGCGGGAGCTACGAGCAGTACTTC. It yields the protein CASSWQASGSYEQYF.

The chain has TRBV7-2 and TRBJ2-7, with unresolved D. Germline loops: CDR1 SGHTA, CDR2 FQGNSA. CDR3 length: 13 residues. The V end lost 0 bases, the J end lost 6 bases, and 9 bases lay between the germline ends. CDR3: CASSLAARPEQYF. For the CDR3, the DNA is TGTGCCAGCAGCTTAGCGGCCCGACCCGAGCAGTACTTC.

The rearrangement links TRBV14 to TRBJ1-5; D gene unclear. The CDR3 covers 16 residues. Trimming removed 5 bases from V and 0 bases from J, with 14 bases in between. Germline CDR1 and CDR2: SGHDN and FVKESK. The CDR3 loop is CASSKASGYSNQPQHF. CDR3 nucleotide sequence: TGTGCCAGCAGCAAAGCCTCGGGATATAGCAATCAGCCCCAGCATTTT.

This rearrangement joins TRBV19 to TRBJ2-2, with a possible D match to TRBD1 (6 bases). V lost 9 bases to trimming and J lost 5 bases, with 13 bases between them. CDR3 size: 13 residues. The germline gives CDR1 LNHDA, CDR2 SQIVND (reference sequence). The CDR3 coding sequence is TGTGCCAGCTTACAGGGATTTACCGGGGAGCTGTTTTTT. Translation: CASLQGFTGELFF.

The chain recombines TRBV11-3 with TRBJ1-1; D ambiguous. This CDR3 contains 13 residues. V gave up 0 bases and J gave up 1 base, with 3 bases separating them. Germline values: CDR1 SGHNT, CDR2 YENEEA. CDR3 nucleotides: TGTGCCAGCAGCTTAGATGGGAACACTGAAGCTTTCTTT. Translated, it gives CASSLDGNTEAFF. Full variable domain (outside the CDR3, taken from reference TRBV11-3 and TRBJ1-1): EAGVVQSPRYKIIEKKQPVAFWCNPISGHNTLYWYLQNLGQGPELLIRYENEEAVDDSQLPKDRFSAERLKGVDSTLKIQPAELGDSAVYLCASSLDGNTEAFFGQGTRLTVV.

The chain couples TRBV23-1 to TRBJ2-2; D call uncertain. TRBV23-1 is an ORF, and what it does is uncertain. V gave up 9 bases and J gave up 4 bases, with 6 bases separating them. This CDR3 contains 11 residues. The CDR3 nucleotides are TGCGCCAGTATCCCCACCGGGGAGCTGTTTTTT. It encodes CASIPTGELFF.

V is TRBV5-8 and J is TRBJ2-1, with TRBD2 identical over 9 bases. V dropped 4 bases and J dropped 6; count of bases not matched to a gene: 11. This CDR3 is built from 16 residues. Germline CDR1 SGHTS, CDR2 YDEGEE. In nucleotides, the CDR3 is TGTGCCAGCAGCCGTTCTGGGCTAGCGGGGTTCAATGAGCAGTTCTTC. It specifies CASSRSGLAGFNEQFF.

The genes are TRBV6-5 and TRBJ1-6, with 8 bases that match TRBD1. CDR3 length: 14 amino acids. The germline V gene encodes CDR1 MNHEY and CDR2 SVGAGI. V was clipped by 6 bases and J by 7 bases; unmatched bases: 5. CDR3 amino acids: CASRRQGRNSPLHF. CDR3 nucleotides: TGTGCCAGCAGAAGACAGGGGAGGAATTCACCCCTCCACTTT.

Only one count was recorded for this clone. This sequence joins TRBV30 and TRBJ2-1; D is unresolved. Trimming removed 0 bases from V and 9 bases from J, with 15 bases in between. Germline V gene sequence: CDR1 GTSNPN, CDR2 SVGIG (reference sequence). The CDR3 is 14 amino acids. CDR3 in DNA: TGTGCCTGGAGTGTAACTGGGATAGCAAGTGAGCAGTTCTTC. It translates to CAWSVTGIASEQFF.

The J gene is TRBJ1-2, the V gene TRBV7-9; 7 nucleotides match TRBD1. This CDR3 is built from 14 residues. After removal of 3 bases from V and 3 bases from J, the junction contained 4 bases not matched to a gene. Germline V gene data show CDR1 as SEHNR and CDR2 as FQNEAQ (reference sequence). In DNA form, the CDR3 reads TGTGCCAGCAGCTTCGGTACAGGGGACTATGGCTACACCTTC. It yields the protein CASSFGTGDYGYTF.

The genes are TRBV9 and TRBJ2-1; 7 bases fit TRBD1. J lost 6 bases, V lost 1 base, and 7 bases had no gene match. The CDR3 runs to 15 residues. CDR1 is SGDLS and CDR2 is YYNGEE in the germline V gene. CDR3 sequence reads: CASSVSEGGFNEQFF. The CDR3, as DNA: TGTGCCAGCAGCGTATCTGAAGGGGGCTTCAATGAGCAGTTCTTC.

The V and J genes are TRBV9 and TRBJ2-5, with 7 bases identical to TRBD2. Germline assignment: CDR1 SGDLS and CDR2 YYNGEE. The CDR3 sequence is 15 residues long. V was pared by 2 bases and J by 0 bases, with 4 bases of the junction left unmatched. For the CDR3, the DNA is TGTGCCAGCAGCGTGACTAGCCTGTACCAAGAGACCCAGTACTTC. This codes for CASSVTSLYQETQYF.

V is TRBV14 and J is TRBJ1-1; maybe TRBD1 (5 bases). The CDR3 length is 15 residues. Trimming cost V 1 base and J 5 bases, with 14 bases left between them. The germline V gene encodes CDR1 SGHDN and CDR2 FVKESK. The CDR3: CASSQGAGLWTEAFF. As DNA, the CDR3 is TGTGCCAGCAGCCAAGGAGCAGGGTTATGGACTGAAGCTTTCTTT.

The chain has TRBV4-1 and TRBJ2-1; 8 nucleotides match TRBD2. CDR1 MGHRA and CDR2 YSYEKL come from the germline V gene. V trimming: 0 bases; J trimming: 10 bases; junction bases outside the gene matches: 8. The CDR3 loop spans 15 amino acids. CDR3 amino acids: CASSQDAAGVREQFF. In DNA form, the CDR3 reads TGCGCCAGCAGCCAAGATGCAGCGGGAGTTAGGGAGCAGTTCTTC.

On this clone: One end of the junction is discordant with germline, which a read error may explain. The chain uses TRBV15 and TRBJ1-1; D may be TRBD1 (6 bases). CDR1 and CDR2 (germline): LNHNV, YYDKDF (reference sequence). The CDR3 contains 15 residues. CDR3: CATSRDRTAATEAFF. CDR3 in DNA: TGTGCCACCAGCCGAGATAGGACAGCCGCGACTGAAGCTTTCTTT.

V usage is TRBV4-3 and J usage is TRBJ1-1; TRBD1 agrees at 9 bases. Germline V gives CDR1 LGHNA, CDR2 YSLEER. This CDR3 contains 14 residues. Trimming cost V 2 bases and J 7 bases; bases outside gene matches: 5. The CDR3 DNA sequence: TGCGCCAGCAGCCAAAACAGGGGGCTGGGTGAAGCTTTCTTT. Its protein product is CASSQNRGLGEAFF.

V usage is TRBV6-4 and J usage is TRBJ2-1; D might be TRBD1 (6 bases). The V end was cut by 2 bases, the J end by 6 bases, with 11 bases between. Germline V gene lookup returns CDR1 MRHNA and CDR2 SNTAGT. The CDR3 sequence is 14 residues long. The CDR3 loop is CASSDRRGSNEQFF. CDR3 DNA: TGTGCCAGCAGTGACCGCAGGGGAAGCAATGAGCAGTTCTTC.

This sequence joins TRBV5-1 and TRBJ2-1; a possible D gene is TRBD1 (6 bases). Germline V gives CDR1 SGHRS, CDR2 YFSETQ. The CDR3 is 15 amino acids. The ends were cut back, 4 bases at V and 4 bases at J, with 15 bases in the middle. CDR3 sequence (DNA): TGCGCCAGCAGCGGGGACGGGACACCGTACAATGAGCAGTTCTTC. As protein: CASSGDGTPYNEQFF.

The CDR3 spells CASSQSSGGSSPLHF. The CDR3 nucleotides are TGCGCCAGCAGCCAGTCTTCAGGGGGCTCTTCACCCCTCCACTTT. The chain joins TRBV4-1 to TRBJ1-6; 8 bases map to TRBD1. V was clipped by 3 bases and J by 9 bases; unmatched bases: 7. CDR3 size: 15 residues. From germline, CDR1 is MGHRA and CDR2 YSYEKL.

A word on this clone: The same CDR3 also results from other DNA sequences found in this sample. The chain employs TRBV7-2 and TRBJ2-5, with D perhaps TRBD1 (5 bases). The CDR3 runs to 13 residues. Germline V gene data show CDR1 as SGHTA and CDR2 as FQGNSA. V was cut by 5 bases and J by 1 base, with 8 bases left in between. CDR3 coding DNA: TGTGCCAGCAGCCCCAGGGTCCAAGAGACCCAGTACTTC. This codes for CASSPRVQETQYF.

This clone was seen only a few times. The V and J genes are TRBV18 and TRBJ2-1; TRBD2 aligns across 8 bases. The CDR3 runs 16 residues. Germline V gene sequence: CDR1 KGHSH, CDR2 LQKENI. The ends lost 0 bases at V and 4 bases at J; junction bases unmatched: 5. The CDR3, as DNA: TGTGCCAGCTCACCACCGCCCATAGCGGGATACAATGAGCAGTTCTTC. Encoded protein: CASSPPPIAGYNEQFF.